The 21 T cell receptor beta chains below were found in one sample sequenced in a study of blood T cell repertoires in COVID-19. The method was immunoSEQ multiplex PCR; TCRdb's version includes in-frame clones alone and lacks a portion of them. Of 130,000 to 150,000 clones in the sample, around 89% were seen once. Sequenced input: PBMCs or T cells enriched from blood (not recorded which). The receptor source for this set is a woman aged 25 to 39 with acute COVID-19.

The chain has TRBV7-2 and TRBJ1-6; tentative D call: TRBD1 (5 bases). V shed 1 base and J shed 9 bases, with 13 bases lying between them. The CDR3 spans 15 residues. CDR1 SGHTA and CDR2 FQGNSA come from the germline V gene. CDR3 DNA: TGTGCCAGCAGCTTAGGGGCAGGGAACCTTTCACCCCTCCACTTT. This sequence encodes CASSLGAGNLSPLHF.

This chain uses TRBV7-2 with TRBJ1-1; D is unclear. Germline CDR1 and CDR2: SGHTA and FQGNSA. This CDR3 is built from 15 residues. The V end was cut by 7 bases, the J end by 4 bases, with 19 bases between. The CDR3 region has the DNA TGTGCCAGCACCCCGCTGCTTAGTGGGAGCACTGAAGCTTTCTTT. This gives the protein CASTPLLSGSTEAFF. The entire variable domain, with the rest obtained from reference TRBV7-2 and TRBJ1-1, is as follows: GAGVSQSPSNKVTEKGKDVELRCDPISGHTALYWYRQSLGQGLEFLIYFQGNSAPDKSGLPSDRFSAERTGGSVSTLTIQRTQQEDSAVYLCASTPLLSGSTEAFFGQGTRLTVV.

In this sample, this clone turned up a few times. The chain combines TRBV12-5 with TRBJ1-6; 9 positions match TRBD1. The V gene's germline CDR1 is LGHNT and CDR2 FRNRAP. This CDR3 contains 19 residues. Unmatched junction bases numbered 16, after V lost 10 bases and J lost 0 bases. Here the CDR3 reads CATPKPGQGALSYNSPLHF. The CDR3 DNA is TGTGCTACACCGAAGCCGGGACAGGGAGCTCTCTCCTATAATTCACCCCTCCACTTT.

This clone was seen a single time. This chain uses TRBV3-1 (or the pseudogene TRBV3-2) with TRBJ2-7; a weak D match, TRBD2 (5 bases). V was pared by 4 bases and J by 5 bases, with 18 bases between. The CDR3 extends over 15 amino acids. Germline V gives CDR1 LGHDT, CDR2 YNNKEL (reference sequence). CDR3: CASSRQRTGSHEQYF. The CDR3 DNA reads as TGTGCCAGCAGCCGCCAACGGACTGGTTCTCACGAGCAGTACTTC.

This clone was picked up one time. The genes are TRBV21-1 and TRBJ2-5; TRBD1, the table's D call, was not compared with the DNA. TRBV21-1 is an annotated pseudogene. The CDR3 length is 15 residues. Here the CDR3 reads CASSKAQGTGITQYF. The CDR3 region has the DNA TGTGCCAGCAGCAAAGCGCAAGGGACAGGGATAACCCAGTACTTC.

The gene calls are TRBV6-5 and TRBJ2-2, with 7 nucleotides matching TRBD1. The germline gives CDR1 MNHEY, CDR2 SVGAGI. V lost 6 bases to trimming and J lost 8 bases; unmatched junction nucleotides: 6. The CDR3 loop spans 13 amino acids. The CDR3 region is CASRDRVLGELFF. The CDR3 coding sequence is TGTGCCAGCAGAGACAGGGTGCTTGGGGAGCTGTTTTTT.

The CDR3 loop is CASSRTGTGGRETQYF. CDR3 coding DNA: TGTGCCAGCAGCAGAACCGGGACAGGGGGTAGGGAGACCCAGTACTTC. The chain combines TRBV5-6 with TRBJ2-5; TRBD1 matches at 11 bases. The CDR3 length is 16 residues. The V gene end was trimmed by 4 bases and the J gene end by 5 bases; junction bases not matched to a gene: 10. Per germline, CDR1 SGHDT and CDR2 YYEEEE.

The chain joins TRBV11-2 to TRBJ2-5; tentatively, D is TRBD2 (5 bases). Germline assignment: CDR1 SGHAT and CDR2 FQNNGV. Trimming pared 5 bases from V and 4 bases from J, leaving 20 bases between. The CDR3 contains 16 residues. In DNA form, the CDR3 reads TGTGCCAGCAGCCGTGGGTCACTAGGAGGCTCAGAGACCCAGTACTTC. Its protein is CASSRGSLGGSETQYF.

The chain uses TRBV5-1 and TRBJ2-7, with TRBD1 identical over 7 bases. Germline V lookup: CDR1 SGHRS, CDR2 YFSETQ. Trimming took 0 bases from V and 2 from J; bases not matched to a gene: 2. The CDR3 covers 14 residues. As DNA, the CDR3 is TGCGCCAGCAGCTTGGTCGGGACAGCCTACGAGCAGTACTTC. It encodes CASSLVGTAYEQYF.

The rearrangement uses TRBV15 and TRBJ2-1, with D hard to call. This CDR3 is built from 18 residues. V was clipped by 2 bases and J by 9 bases, with 26 bases between them. Germline loops: CDR1 LNHNV, CDR2 YYDKDF (reference sequence). The CDR3 sequence is CATSRTQAIVEPFIEQFF. The DNA for the CDR3 is TGTGCCACCAGCAGAACCCAGGCAATCGTGGAACCCTTCATTGAGCAGTTCTTC.

The chain links TRBV12-3 or TRBV12-4 to TRBJ2-1; no clear D. The CDR3 covers 13 residues. Deletions cut 2 bases from V and 6 bases from J, with 8 bases between. The CDR3 protein is CASSLLETNEQFF. The CDR3 nucleotides are TGTGCCAGCAGTTTACTAGAAACCAATGAGCAGTTCTTC.

The genes are TRBV7-2 and TRBJ1-2, with 7 bases lining up with TRBD1. V was clipped by 2 bases and J by 4 bases; unmatched bases: 13. CDR1 is SGHTA, CDR2 FQGNSA, per germline. The CDR3 is 17 residues long. CDR3 in amino acids: CASSLKSSSSGGYGYTF. In DNA, the CDR3 is TGTGCCAGCAGCTTAAAGAGCAGCTCATCAGGGGGCTATGGCTACACCTTC.

This chain uses TRBV28 with TRBJ2-1; 8 bases match TRBD2. This CDR3 is 14 amino acids long. The trim removed 8 bases at V and 0 bases at J, leaving 3 bases unmatched. CDR1 is MDHEN and CDR2 is SYDVKM in the germline V gene. In nucleotides, the CDR3 is TGTGCCAGCCGTAGCGGGGACTCCTACAATGAGCAGTTCTTC. Translated, it gives CASRSGDSYNEQFF.

The chain recombines TRBV5-5 with TRBJ1-1, with D hard to call. The length of the CDR3 is 15 residues. V gave up 2 bases and J gave up 6 bases, with 17 bases separating them. Germline V CDR1 and CDR2: SGHKS, YYEKEE (reference sequence). The CDR3 region is CASSLLPPGLSEAFF. The CDR3 coding sequence is TGTGCCAGCAGCTTACTCCCCCCAGGACTCTCTGAAGCTTTCTTT.

This clone appeared once. The V gene is TRBV9, the J gene TRBJ1-1; no definite D call. This CDR3 comprises 15 residues. Germline CDR1 SGDLS, CDR2 YYNGEE. The V end lost 0 bases, the J end lost 4 bases, and 13 bases lay between the germline ends. The CDR3 sequence is CASSVDEGWSTEAFF. The CDR3 DNA sequence: TGTGCCAGCAGCGTAGACGAGGGCTGGAGCACTGAAGCTTTCTTT.

CDR3 in DNA: TGTGCCTGGGAAAGACAGGGGGGTTTGACTGAAGCTTTCTTT. It yields the protein CAWERQGGLTEAFF. The chain uses TRBV30 and TRBJ1-1; 9 bases line up with TRBD1. CDR1 GTSNPN and CDR2 SVGIG come from the germline V gene (reference sequence). V was clipped by 5 bases and J by 5 bases; unmatched bases: 9. CDR3 length equals 14 residues.

This clone occurred a few times. The J gene is TRBJ1-1, the V gene TRBV4-1, with 7 bases matching TRBD1. This CDR3 comprises 15 residues. In germline, CDR1 is MGHRA, CDR2 YSYEKL. V shed 1 base, J shed 5 bases, and the junction held 7 bases outside the gene matches. The CDR3 nucleotides are TGCGCCAGCAGCCAAGTTAATGGACAGGCTACTGAAGCTTTCTTT. Translating it yields CASSQVNGQATEAFF.

The chain is built from TRBV7-9 and TRBJ2-1, with 12 bases aligning to TRBD2. The CDR3 runs to 17 residues. Germline loops: CDR1 SEHNR, CDR2 FQNEAQ (reference sequence). The V gene end was trimmed by 4 bases and the J gene end by 3 bases; junction bases not matched to a gene: 7. The CDR3 loop is CASSSIWTSGIYNEQFF. As DNA, the CDR3 is TGTGCCAGCAGCTCCATTTGGACTAGCGGGATCTACAATGAGCAGTTCTTC.

V gene TRBV28 combines with J gene TRBJ2-5; 9 nucleotides match TRBD2. The trim removed 5 bases at V and 5 bases at J, leaving 6 bases unmatched. Germline CDR1 MDHEN, CDR2 SYDVKM. This CDR3 comprises 14 residues. This CDR3 is CASSRTSVGETQYF. CDR3 nucleotide sequence: TGTGCCAGCAGTCGGACTAGCGTTGGGGAGACCCAGTACTTC.

In its sample, this clone was seen a few times. This rearrangement joins TRBV5-1 to TRBJ2-2; 7 bases line up with TRBD2. J gave up 0 bases and V 0 bases, and 5 bases lay outside the gene matches. Germline assignment: CDR1 SGHRS and CDR2 YFSETQ. The CDR3 extends over 17 amino acids. As DNA, the CDR3 is TGCGCCAGCAGCTTGGAGGGACTATACGCGAACACCGGGGAGCTGTTTTTT. It yields the protein CASSLEGLYANTGELFF. The whole variable domain, filled in from reference TRBV5-1 and TRBJ2-2, reads KAGVTQTPRYLIKTRGQQVTLSCSPISGHRSVSWYQQTPGQGLQFLFEYFSETQRNKGNFPGRFSGRQFSNSRSEMNVSTLELGDSALYLCASSLEGLYANTGELFFGEGSRLTVL.

The gene calls are TRBV20-1 and TRBJ2-7, with a tentative D call TRBD2 (6 bases). Germline lookup yields CDR1 DFQATT and CDR2 SNEGSKA (reference sequence). Trimming stripped 3 bases from V and 2 bases from J, with 8 bases between. The CDR3 totals 12 residues. The CDR3 nucleotides read TGCAGTGCTAGTGGGGAGGCCTACGAGCAGTACTTC. Its translation is CSASGEAYEQYF.